The 11 T cell receptor beta chains below were found in one sample sequenced in a study of blood T cell repertoires in COVID-19. Profiled with immunoSEQ multiplex PCR; TCRdb holds only in-frame clones, not every one. Of 250,000 to 350,000 clones detected, 65% to 90% appear once; the ten largest clones hold about 10%. Sequencing was carried out using PBMCs or T cells enriched from blood (not recorded which). These receptors came from a woman under 30 who had recovered from COVID-19.

This clone was found once. The V call is TRBV5-4, the J call TRBJ2-7; a weak D match, TRBD1 (7 bases). This CDR3 has 15 amino acids. V lost 4 bases and J lost 2, with 16 bases in between. Germline CDR1 SGHNT, CDR2 YYREEE (reference sequence). CDR3 protein: CASSPGGGGTYEQYF. The CDR3 DNA follows: TGTGCCAGCAGCCCGGGCGGAGGGGGCACCTACGAGCAGTACTTC.

The chain combines TRBV7-3 with TRBJ2-1, with 8 nucleotides matching TRBD2. The CDR3 sequence is 15 residues long. Germline CDR1 is SGHTA and CDR2 is FQGTGA. After removal of 3 bases from V and 7 bases from J, the junction contained 8 bases not matched to a gene. CDR3 amino acids: CASSFSPGLVNEQFF. DNA of the CDR3: TGTGCCAGCAGCTTTTCACCGGGACTAGTAAATGAGCAGTTCTTC. Full variable domain (rest looked up from reference TRBV7-3 and TRBJ2-1): GAGVSQTPSNKVTEKGKYVELRCDPISGHTALYWYRQSLGQGPEFLIYFQGTGAADDSGLPNDRFFAVRPEGSVSTLKIQRTERGDSAVYLCASSFSPGLVNEQFFGPGTRLTVL.

The rearrangement links TRBV28 to TRBJ1-5, with a possible D match to TRBD1 (5 bases). CDR1 and CDR2 from the germline V gene are MDHEN and SYDVKM. The CDR3 covers 15 residues. Trimming stripped 2 bases from V and 3 bases from J, with 11 bases between. CDR3 loop: CASSLGQGNNQPQHF. DNA for the CDR3: TGTGCCAGCAGTTTAGGGCAGGGAAACAATCAGCCCCAGCATTTT.

This chain links TRBV30 with TRBJ1-1; no firm D call. Germline V CDR1 and CDR2: GTSNPN, SVGIG (reference sequence). The length of the CDR3 is 12 residues. The V gene lost 4 bases and the J gene lost 1 base, with 7 bases spanning the gap. The CDR3 protein is CAWISSNTEAFF. CDR3 nucleotides: TGTGCCTGGATTTCATCGAACACTGAAGCTTTCTTT.

The chain uses TRBV6-5 and TRBJ1-1; 9 nucleotides agree with TRBD1. J gave up 4 bases and V 6 bases, and 6 bases lay outside the gene matches. Germline assignment: CDR1 MNHEY and CDR2 SVGAGI. The CDR3 consists of 14 residues. CDR3 nucleotides: TGTGCCAGCAGACGTCGACAGGGGGTCACTGAAGCTTTCTTT. Translating it yields CASRRRQGVTEAFF.

The chain carries TRBV12-3 or TRBV12-4 and TRBJ1-2; D is unresolved. The CDR3 is 13 amino acids. V was trimmed by 1 base and J by 4 bases, leaving 7 bases between them. The DNA of the CDR3 is TGTGCCAGCAGTTTAGGAGGAACCTATGGCTACACCTTC. Protein product: CASSLGGTYGYTF.

The chain combines TRBV24-1 with TRBJ2-1, with 7 bases aligning to TRBD2. The junction had 9 bases not matched to a gene; V was cut back by 4 bases and J by 4 bases. Germline loops: CDR1 KGHDR, CDR2 SFDVKD. The CDR3 covers 16 residues. CDR3 nucleotides: TGTGCCACCAGTGAGGACCTAGCGGTCGCTTACAATGAGCAGTTCTTC. It codes for CATSEDLAVAYNEQFF.

The chain joins TRBV7-6 to TRBJ2-5; tentative D call: TRBD1 (7 bases). Trimming pared 5 bases from V and 0 bases from J, leaving 13 bases between. The CDR3 totals 15 residues. Looked up from germline, CDR1 is SGHVS and CDR2 is FNYEAQ. In nucleotides, the CDR3 is TGTGCCAGCAGCCGGACAGGAGGGAACCAAGAGACCCAGTACTTC. As protein: CASSRTGGNQETQYF.

The chain couples TRBV12-5 to TRBJ1-2; TRBD1 aligns across 8 bases. J was trimmed by 4 bases and V by 1 base; bases with no gene match: 5. The CDR3 sequence is 15 residues long. CDR1 is LGHNT, CDR2 FRNRAP, per germline. The CDR3 DNA follows: TGTGCTAGTGGTTTGGGCAGGGGGCTCCCCTATGGCTACACCTTC. It specifies CASGLGRGLPYGYTF. The whole variable domain, filled in from reference TRBV12-5 and TRBJ1-2, reads DARVTQTPRHKVTEMGQEVTMRCQPILGHNTVFWYRQTMMQGLELLAYFRNRAPLDDSGMPKDRFSAEMPDATLATLKIQPSEPRDSAVYFCASGLGRGLPYGYTFGSGTRLTVV.

This chain's CDR3 is CASSEDRGRYSPLHF. The CDR3 nucleotides are TGTGCCAGCAGTGAAGACAGGGGTCGATATTCACCCCTCCACTTT. The genes are TRBV2 and TRBJ1-6, with TRBD1 matching over 7 bases. V lost 1 base to trimming and J lost 8 bases; unmatched junction nucleotides: 5. The CDR3 contains 15 residues. Germline loops: CDR1 SNHLY, CDR2 FYNNEI.

The chain joins TRBV11-2 to TRBJ2-3; 9 bases agree with TRBD2. There are 19 residues in the CDR3. Looked up from germline, CDR1 is SGHAT and CDR2 is FQNNGV. Trimming took 2 bases from V and 5 from J; bases not matched to a gene: 17. Written as DNA, the CDR3 is TGTGCCAGCAGCTTATTTGGCGGGAGGGGTCGAACGGGAGGAGATACGCAGTATTTT. This codes for CASSLFGGRGRTGGDTQYF.